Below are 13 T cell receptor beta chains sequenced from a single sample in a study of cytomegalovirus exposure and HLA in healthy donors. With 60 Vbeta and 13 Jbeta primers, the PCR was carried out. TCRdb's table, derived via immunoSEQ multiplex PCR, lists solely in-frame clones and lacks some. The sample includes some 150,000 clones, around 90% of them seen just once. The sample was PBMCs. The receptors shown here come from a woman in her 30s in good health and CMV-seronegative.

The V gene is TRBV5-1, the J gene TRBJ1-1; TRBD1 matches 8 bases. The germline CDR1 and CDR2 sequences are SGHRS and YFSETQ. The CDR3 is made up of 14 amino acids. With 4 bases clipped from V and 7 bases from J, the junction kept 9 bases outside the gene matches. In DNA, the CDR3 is TGCGCCAGCAGCACCCGGGGGACAGGATTTGAAGCTTTCTTT. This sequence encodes CASSTRGTGFEAFF.

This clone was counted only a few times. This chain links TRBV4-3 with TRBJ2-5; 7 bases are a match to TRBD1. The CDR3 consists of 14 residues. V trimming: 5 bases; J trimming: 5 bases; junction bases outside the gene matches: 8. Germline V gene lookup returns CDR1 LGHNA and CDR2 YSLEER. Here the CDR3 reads CASSAQGVGETQYF. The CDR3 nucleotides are TGCGCCAGCAGCGCCCAGGGGGTAGGCGAGACCCAGTACTTC.

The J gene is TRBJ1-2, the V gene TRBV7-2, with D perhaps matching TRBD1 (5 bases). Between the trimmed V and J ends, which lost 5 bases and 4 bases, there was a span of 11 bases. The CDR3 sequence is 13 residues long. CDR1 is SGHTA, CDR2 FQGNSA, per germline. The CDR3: CASSRTGGYGYTF. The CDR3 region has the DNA TGTGCCAGCAGCCGGACGGGGGGCTATGGCTACACCTTC.

The CDR3 loop reads CATRGYSTDTQYF. The CDR3 DNA follows: TGTGCCACTCGGGGATATAGCACAGATACGCAGTATTTT. The V call is TRBV27, the J call TRBJ2-3; D might be TRBD2 (5 bases). The V gene lost 10 bases and the J gene lost 0 bases, with 11 bases spanning the gap. The germline V gene encodes CDR1 MNHEY and CDR2 SMNVEV (reference sequence). The CDR3 sequence is 13 residues long.

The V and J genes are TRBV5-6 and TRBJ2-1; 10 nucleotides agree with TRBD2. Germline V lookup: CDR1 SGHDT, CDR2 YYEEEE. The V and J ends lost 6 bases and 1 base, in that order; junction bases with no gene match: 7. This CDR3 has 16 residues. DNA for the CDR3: TGTGCCAGCAAAGTAGTAGCGGGGGGATCCTACAATGAGCAGTTCTTC. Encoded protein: CASKVVAGGSYNEQFF.

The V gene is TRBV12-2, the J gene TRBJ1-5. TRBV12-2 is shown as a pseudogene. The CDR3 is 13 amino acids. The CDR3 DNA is TGTGCAAGTCCCGCTTATCGGCGGCAGCCCCAGCATTTT. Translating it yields CASPAYRRQPQHF.

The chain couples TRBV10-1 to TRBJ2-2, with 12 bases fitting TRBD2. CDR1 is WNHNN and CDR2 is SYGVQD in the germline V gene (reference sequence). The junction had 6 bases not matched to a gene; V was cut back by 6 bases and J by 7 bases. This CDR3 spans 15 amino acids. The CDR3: CASSRTSGIVGELFF. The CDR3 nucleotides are TGCGCCAGCAGCCGGACTAGCGGGATTGTCGGGGAGCTGTTTTTT.

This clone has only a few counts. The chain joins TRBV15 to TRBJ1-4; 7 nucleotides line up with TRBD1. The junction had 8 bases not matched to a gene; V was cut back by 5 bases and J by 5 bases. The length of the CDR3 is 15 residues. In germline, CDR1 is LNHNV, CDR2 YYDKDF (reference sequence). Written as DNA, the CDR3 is TGTGCCACCAGCGGAAACAGGGGATTAAATGAAAAACTGTTTTTT. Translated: CATSGNRGLNEKLFF. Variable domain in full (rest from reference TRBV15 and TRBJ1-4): DAMVIQNPRYQVTQFGKPVTLSCSQTLNHNVMYWYQQKSSQAPKLLFHYYDKDFNNEADTPDNFQSRRPNTSFCFLDIRSPGLGDTAMYLCATSGNRGLNEKLFFGSGTQLSVL.

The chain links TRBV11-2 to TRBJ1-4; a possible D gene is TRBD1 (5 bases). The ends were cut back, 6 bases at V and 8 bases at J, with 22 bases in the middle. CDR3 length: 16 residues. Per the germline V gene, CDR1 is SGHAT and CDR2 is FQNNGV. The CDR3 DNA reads TGTGCCAGCAGTCTAAGGACGCTAGAAGGGGCAGAAAAACTGTTTTTT. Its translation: CASSLRTLEGAEKLFF. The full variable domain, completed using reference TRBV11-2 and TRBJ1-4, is EAGVAQSPRYKIIEKRQSVAFWCNPISGHATLYWYQQILGQGPKLLIQFQNNGVVDDSQLPKDRFSAERLKGVDSTLKIQPAKLEDSAVYLCASSLRTLEGAEKLFFGSGTQLSVL.

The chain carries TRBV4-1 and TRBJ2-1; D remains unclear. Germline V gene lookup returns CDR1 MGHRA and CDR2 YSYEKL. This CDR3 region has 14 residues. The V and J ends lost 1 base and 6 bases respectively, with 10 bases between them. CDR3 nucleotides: TGCGCCAGCAGCCAAGGGGCGTTGATCAATGAGCAGTTCTTC. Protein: CASSQGALINEQFF.

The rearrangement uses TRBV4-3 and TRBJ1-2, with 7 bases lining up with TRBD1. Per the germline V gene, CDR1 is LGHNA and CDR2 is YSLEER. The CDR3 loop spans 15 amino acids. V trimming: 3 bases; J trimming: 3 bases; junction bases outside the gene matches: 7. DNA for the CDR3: TGCGCCAGCAGCCAGGGTTGGGGACAGTACTATGGCTACACCTTC. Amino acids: CASSQGWGQYYGYTF.

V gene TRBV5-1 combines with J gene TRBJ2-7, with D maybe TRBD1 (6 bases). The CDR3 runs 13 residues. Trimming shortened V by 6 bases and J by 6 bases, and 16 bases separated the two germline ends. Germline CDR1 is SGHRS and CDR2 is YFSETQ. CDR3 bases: TGCGCCAGCAACTACAGGGAAAGGAGCGAGCAGTACTTC. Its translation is CASNYRERSEQYF.

The CDR3 DNA is TGTGCCAGCAGCCCCCTCCCGGGACAGGGTGGAGATACGCAGTATTTT. Its protein is CASSPLPGQGGDTQYF. V gene TRBV9 combines with J gene TRBJ2-3, with TRBD1 matching 9 bases. This CDR3 contains 16 residues. Unmatched junction bases numbered 11, after V lost 4 bases and J lost 5 bases. Germline assignment: CDR1 SGDLS and CDR2 YYNGEE.